This TCR beta chain comes out of a study of blood T cell repertoires in COVID-19. Overall study context: Samples came from the United States, Italy and Spain, spanning acute and convalescent COVID-19. In each case, the material was cDNA or gDNA derived from T cells, B-cell-depleted T cells, or PBMCs.

Using immunoSEQ multiplex PCR, the repertoire was profiled, and TCRdb retains in-frame clones only, with some absent. The table has about 160,000 clones, roughly 73% seen once. CDR1 is SNHLY, CDR2 FYNNEI, per germline. The CDR3 runs to 16 residues. V was clipped by 4 bases and J by 4 bases; unmatched bases: 10. The chain couples TRBV2 to TRBJ2-5; 9 positions match TRBD2. The sample comprised peripheral blood. This clonotype was obtained from a man aged 65 to 79 with acute or convalescent COVID-19. The CDR3 is CASSGVLAGVIETQYF. CDR3 nucleotides: TGTGCCAGCAGTGGTGTGTTAGCGGGAGTTATAGAGACCCAGTACTTC.